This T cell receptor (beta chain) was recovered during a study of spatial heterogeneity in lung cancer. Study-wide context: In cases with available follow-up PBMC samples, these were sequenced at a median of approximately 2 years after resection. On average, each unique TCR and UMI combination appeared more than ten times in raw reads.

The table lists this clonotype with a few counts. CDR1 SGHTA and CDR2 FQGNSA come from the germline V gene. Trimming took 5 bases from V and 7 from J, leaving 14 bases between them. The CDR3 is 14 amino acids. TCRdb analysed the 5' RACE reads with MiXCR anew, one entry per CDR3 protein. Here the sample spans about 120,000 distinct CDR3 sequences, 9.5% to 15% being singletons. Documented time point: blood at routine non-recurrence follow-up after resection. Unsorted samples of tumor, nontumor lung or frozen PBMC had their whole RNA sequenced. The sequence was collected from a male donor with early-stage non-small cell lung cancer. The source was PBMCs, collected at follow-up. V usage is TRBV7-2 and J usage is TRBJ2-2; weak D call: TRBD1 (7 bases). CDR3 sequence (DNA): TGTGCCAGCAGCACCCGACAGGGAGGCGGGGAGCTGTTTTTT. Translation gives CASSTRQGGGELFF.